This T cell receptor beta chain stems from a study of T cell responses to AZD1222 COVID-19 vaccine. Assay used: immunoSEQ multiplex PCR; TCRdb lists only in-frame clones, some missing. The sample gives about 120,000 clones, about nine tenths of which show up once; around 7.2% is in the top ten. Trimming removed 10 bases from V and 0 bases from J, with 13 bases in between. Germline V CDR1 and CDR2: MNHEY, SVGAGI. The CDR3 has 15 residues. This clone showed up just a few times. Its specificity is not known. Study-wide results and caveats: Repertoires were collected only later (after the peak T cell response had occurred). There were mostly white British donors and more females than males, and clonal diversity was possibly underestimated. Two doses of AZD1222 preceded a rise in Spike-specific TCR breadth and depth.

The V gene is TRBV6-5, the J gene TRBJ2-6; D may be TRBD2 (5 bases). The TCR comes from an adult in good health. The sample here was peripheral blood, taken on day 0 of AZD1222 vaccination. CDR3 sequence: CATRGAHSGANVLTF. In DNA form, the CDR3 reads TGTGCCACTCGGGGAGCACACTCTGGGGCCAACGTCCTGACTTTC.